Only one count was recorded for the clone carrying this TCR beta chain. These data belong to a study of blood T cell repertoires in COVID-19. Sequencing used immunoSEQ multiplex PCR; TCRdb keeps in-frame clones, though not all of them. The sample has tens of thousands of clones; roughly 87% are singletons. The V end lost 5 bases, the J end lost 6 bases, and 11 bases lay between the germline ends. CDR3 length equals 14 residues. Germline values: CDR1 MDHEN, CDR2 SYDVKM. The sequencing sample was made of peripheral blood. The receptor's source is an elderly man in a cohort sampled during active COVID-19. This chain connects TRBV28 to TRBJ1-6; no clear D gene. In DNA form, the CDR3 reads TGTGCCAGCAGTCTCCCGCTGGCTAATTCACCCCTCCACTTT. Protein sequence: CASSLPLANSPLHF.